The 14 T cell receptor beta chains in this list originate from one sample, sequenced in a study of beta chain features in type 1 diabetes. The investigators reverse transcribed all of the isolated RNA, so they sequenced expressed TCRB transcripts. TCRdb's table, derived via immunoSEQ multiplex PCR, lists solely in-frame clones and lacks some. Of about 270,000 clones in the sample, about 14% were seen once. The sequenced sample consisted of naive CD4+ T cells from blood. The receptors were sampled from a woman aged 40 to 50 in good health.

This clone was counted only a few times. The V call is TRBV29-1, the J call TRBJ2-5, with 7 bases lining up with TRBD2. The J segment lost 9 bases and the V segment lost 4 bases, leaving 11 bases of the junction unmatched. Germline V gene data show CDR1 as SQVTM and CDR2 as ANQGSEA. The CDR3 is 13 residues long. CDR3 nucleotide sequence: TGCAGCGTTGTCAGCGGGGCCGCTGGCCCCCAGTACTTC. It yields the protein CSVVSGAAGPQYF. Combining the CDR3 with reference TRBV29-1 and TRBJ2-5 gives the whole variable domain SAVISQKPSRDICQRGTSLTIQCQVDSQVTMMFWYRQQPGQSLTLIATANQGSEATYESGFVIDKFPISRPNLTFSTLTVSNMSPEDSSIYLCSVVSGAAGPQYFGPGTRLLVL.

This clone appeared a few times. This chain uses TRBV2 with TRBJ1-1, with D perhaps TRBD1 (6 bases). Between the trimmed V and J ends, which lost 2 bases and 6 bases, there was a span of 13 bases. CDR3 length equals 14 residues. Germline V lookup: CDR1 SNHLY, CDR2 FYNNEI. As DNA, the CDR3 is TGTGCCAGCAGTGAACTATACAGGGACGCTGAAGCTTTCTTT. Its translation: CASSELYRDAEAFF.

The chain uses TRBV6-1 and TRBJ2-3; 11 bases match TRBD1. Germline CDR1 reads MNHNS; CDR2 reads SASEGT. This CDR3 contains 15 residues. The V segment lost 6 bases and the J segment 5 bases; nucleotides outside the gene matches: 7. The CDR3: CASRLGQGVIDTQYF. CDR3 coding DNA: TGTGCCAGCAGGCTGGGACAGGGGGTAATAGATACGCAGTATTTT.

The CDR3 coding sequence is TGTGCCAGCACCCCGAATATGAGGAACACTGAAGCTTTCTTT. It codes for CASTPNMRNTEAFF. V usage is TRBV5-6 and J usage is TRBJ1-1; D is unresolved. V gave up 6 bases and J gave up 1 base, with 13 bases separating them. Germline assignment: CDR1 SGHDT and CDR2 YYEEEE. There are 14 residues in the CDR3.

The chain couples TRBV5-1 to TRBJ2-5; 10 positions match TRBD2. Trimming removed 3 bases from V and 0 bases from J; junction bases left unmatched: 5. The CDR3 totals 16 residues. The V gene's germline CDR1 is SGHRS and CDR2 YFSETQ. The CDR3 sequence: CASSWLAGGHQETQYF. CDR3 DNA sequence: TGCGCCAGCAGCTGGTTAGCGGGGGGCCACCAAGAGACCCAGTACTTC.

The chain couples TRBV28 to TRBJ1-5; maybe TRBD1 (5 bases). Trimming took 2 bases from V and 5 from J, leaving 16 bases between them. The CDR3 is 16 residues long. The V gene's germline CDR1 is MDHEN and CDR2 SYDVKM. The CDR3 region has the DNA TGTGCCAGCAGTTTAATTTCTCGACAGACTTATCAGCCCCAGCATTTT. Amino acid sequence: CASSLISRQTYQPQHF. Using reference TRBV28 and TRBJ1-5 for the parts outside the CDR3, the full variable domain is DVKVTQSSRYLVKRTGEKVFLECVQDMDHENMFWYRQDPGLGLRLIYFSYDVKMKEKGDIPEGYSVSREKKERFSLILESASTNQTSMYLCASSLISRQTYQPQHFGDGTRLSIL.

This sequence joins TRBV6-5 and TRBJ2-7; D gene ambiguous. Trimming left V 5 bases short and J 3 bases short, with 11 bases between. CDR3 length: 13 amino acids. The germline V gene has CDR1 MNHEY and CDR2 SVGAGI. CDR3 nucleotide sequence: TGTGCCAGCAGTGGTGCTGGCCTCTACGAGCAGTACTTC. Amino acids: CASSGAGLYEQYF.

The chain links TRBV6-4 to TRBJ2-3; TRBD1 aligns across 9 bases. Looked up from germline, CDR1 is MRHNA and CDR2 is SNTAGT. The CDR3 consists of 14 residues. The V gene end was trimmed by 4 bases and the J gene end by 5 bases; junction bases not matched to a gene: 4. This CDR3 reads CASSGTGGRDTQYF. CDR3 bases: TGTGCCAGCAGTGGAACAGGGGGCAGAGATACGCAGTATTTT.

This clone was observed a few times. This CDR3 reads CASTRNRGQDTEAFF. In DNA, the CDR3 is TGTGCCAGCACCCGGAACAGGGGGCAAGACACTGAAGCTTTCTTT. The chain has TRBV27 and TRBJ1-1; 9 positions agree with TRBD1. The CDR3 sequence is 15 residues long. CDR1 is MNHEY and CDR2 is SMNVEV in the germline V gene (reference sequence). V shed 7 bases, J shed 3 bases, and the junction held 9 bases outside the gene matches.

The chain employs TRBV7-9 and TRBJ1-4; D ambiguous. V was shortened by 7 bases and J by 0 bases, with 12 bases between the two germline ends. This CDR3 has 15 amino acids. CDR1 and CDR2 from the germline V gene are SEHNR and FQNEAQ (reference sequence). DNA for the CDR3: TGTGCCAGCAACCCGAGCGGGTCAACTAATGAAAAACTGTTTTTT. Encoded protein: CASNPSGSTNEKLFF.

This clone was seen only a few times. V is TRBV5-1 and J is TRBJ1-6; 9 nucleotides align to TRBD1. The CDR3 length is 16 residues. V was clipped by 0 bases and J by 7 bases; unmatched bases: 5. Per the germline V gene, CDR1 is SGHRS and CDR2 is YFSETQ. CDR3 sequence reads: CASSLALDRGNSPLHF. In nucleotides, the CDR3 is TGCGCCAGCAGCTTGGCCTTGGACAGGGGAAATTCACCCCTCCACTTT.

This clone was observed a handful of times. The J gene is TRBJ2-5, the V gene TRBV7-6, with 8 bases matching TRBD1. CDR3 length equals 14 residues. Germline CDR1 is SGHVS and CDR2 is FNYEAQ. Trimming cost V 1 base and J 5 bases; bases outside gene matches: 3. CDR3 sequence (DNA): TGTGCCAGCAGCTTAGACAGGGGGAGGGAGACCCAGTACTTC. It translates to CASSLDRGRETQYF.

This clone was observed a handful of times. This sequence joins TRBV5-1 and TRBJ2-3, with 8 bases identical to TRBD2. Germline-derived CDR1 and CDR2 are SGHRS and YFSETQ. Unmatched junction bases numbered 17, after V lost 2 bases and J lost 6 bases. This CDR3 contains 18 residues. The CDR3 region has the DNA TGCGCCAGCAGCTTCGGTGTTTTGAGCGGGGGAAGGGTTGATACGCAGTATTTT. This codes for CASSFGVLSGGRVDTQYF.

In this sample, this clone turned up a few times. This chain links TRBV2 with TRBJ1-5; 7 bases line up with TRBD1. V trimming: 6 bases; J trimming: 0 bases; junction bases outside the gene matches: 5. Germline-derived CDR1 and CDR2 are SNHLY and FYNNEI. This CDR3 is 15 amino acids long. The CDR3 region has the DNA TGTGCCAGCAGGGGACAGACCTATAGCAATCAGCCCCAGCATTTT. Translation: CASRGQTYSNQPQHF. Full variable domain (rest looked up from reference TRBV2 and TRBJ1-5): EPEVTQTPSHQVTQMGQEVILRCVPISNHLYFYWYRQILGQKVEFLVSFYNNEISEKSEIFDDQFSVERPDGSNFTLKIRSTKLEDSAMYFCASRGQTYSNQPQHFGDGTRLSIL.